These 20 T cell receptor beta chains were all obtained from the same sample, sequenced in a study of shared clonotypes between healthy human individuals. Repertoires were generated with immunoSEQ multiplex PCR, while TCRdb's copy carries only in-frame clones and drops some. The table includes roughly 1 million clones, 70% to 80% detected once. The sequenced sample consisted of memory CD4+ T cells from PBMCs. Subset meaning: CD45RA-negative fraction. The receptors originated from a man aged 18 to 29 in good health. Some clones in this sample may be carry-over from other donors' samples.

The CDR3 here is CASSPDLGRGYF. For the CDR3, the DNA is TGTGCCAGCTCACCTGATTTGGGCCGCGGATACTTC. V usage is TRBV18 and J usage is TRBJ2-7; D uncertain. Germline V lookup: CDR1 KGHSH, CDR2 LQKENI. CDR3 length equals 12 residues. Between the trimmed V and J ends, which lost 3 bases and 13 bases, there was a span of 16 bases.

This clone has more than one count but fewer than ten. The CDR3, as DNA: TGCGCCAGCAGCCACTGGGCGGGCTACACCTTC. Translating it yields CASSHWAGYTF. This chain connects TRBV4-1 to TRBJ1-2; D is ambiguous. The CDR3 covers 11 residues. Per germline, CDR1 MGHRA and CDR2 YSYEKL. V was cut by 3 bases and J by 8 bases, with 7 bases left in between.

The chain employs TRBV28 and TRBJ1-5, with TRBD1 matching over 10 bases. V lost 5 bases, J lost 2 bases, and 9 bases stayed unmatched. CDR1 and CDR2 from the germline V gene are MDHEN and SYDVKM. This CDR3 is 17 amino acids long. The CDR3 DNA is TGTGCCAGCAGTCCTCGACAGGGGGCGCGAGGCAATCAGCCCCAGCATTTT. The encoded protein is CASSPRQGARGNQPQHF.

Only one count was recorded for this clone. The chain is built from TRBV25-1 and TRBJ2-1; 7 nucleotides align to TRBD1. This CDR3 is built from 15 residues. V was pared by 3 bases and J by 9 bases, with 11 bases of the junction left unmatched. Germline-derived CDR1 and CDR2 are MGHDK and SYGVNS. For the CDR3, the DNA is TGTGCCAGCAGTGATCTAAGGTCAGGGGGTCTTGAGCAGTTCTTC. Encoded protein: CASSDLRSGGLEQFF.

The V gene is TRBV6-5, the J gene TRBJ2-7; D uncertain. V was trimmed by 2 bases and J by 1 base, leaving 6 bases between them. There are 13 residues in the CDR3. Germline CDR1 is MNHEY and CDR2 is SVGAGI. CDR3 protein: CASSYPGSYEQYF. Written as DNA, the CDR3 is TGTGCCAGCAGTTACCCGGGTTCCTACGAGCAGTACTTC.

This rearrangement joins TRBV18 to TRBJ1-2; D gene unclear. In germline, CDR1 is KGHSH, CDR2 LQKENI. The CDR3 consists of 16 residues. V lost 2 bases to trimming and J lost 6 bases, with 19 bases between them. CDR3: CASSPTVQRIDDGYTF. Written as DNA, the CDR3 is TGTGCCAGCTCACCAACCGTACAGCGGATAGATGATGGCTACACCTTC.

V gene TRBV28 combines with J gene TRBJ1-5; 10 bases are shared with TRBD1. The CDR3 has 14 residues. After removal of 7 bases from V and 5 bases from J, the junction contained 5 bases not matched to a gene. Germline V gene data show CDR1 as MDHEN and CDR2 as SYDVKM. CDR3 DNA: TGTGCCAGCATCCGGGACAGGGGATATCAGCCCCAGCATTTT. It is translated as CASIRDRGYQPQHF.

On this clone itself: A single base separates this from a much larger clone, so it may be a read error. The same CDR3 can be traced to other DNA sequences in this sample. The chain uses TRBV5-1 and TRBJ2-3; 10 bases align to TRBD1. CDR1 is SGHRS, CDR2 YFSETQ, per germline. The CDR3 runs 14 residues. Trimming removed 4 bases from V and 4 bases from J; junction bases left unmatched: 3. CDR3: CASSPGQGSDTQYF. The CDR3 DNA reads as TGCGCCAGCAGCCCGGGACAGGGGTCAGATACGCAGTATTTT.

The CDR3 loop reads CASRTDRGLSYEQYF. In DNA form, the CDR3 reads TGTGCCAGCAGAACCGACAGGGGCCTTTCCTACGAGCAGTACTTC. This chain connects TRBV6-5 to TRBJ2-7, with 8 positions matching TRBD1. The CDR3 loop spans 15 amino acids. CDR1 MNHEY and CDR2 SVGAGI come from the germline V gene. V lost 6 bases to trimming and J lost 1 base; unmatched junction nucleotides: 8.

V gene TRBV25-1 combines with J gene TRBJ2-5; 8 bases fit TRBD1. This CDR3 region has 14 residues. The V gene's germline CDR1 is MGHDK and CDR2 SYGVNS. The ends lost 3 bases at V and 3 bases at J; junction bases unmatched: 3. In DNA form, the CDR3 reads TGTGCCAGCAGTGACCTGACAGGGGAAGAGACCCAGTACTTC. Translated, it gives CASSDLTGEETQYF.

The genes are TRBV28 and TRBJ1-2, with TRBD1 identical over 7 bases. CDR1 is MDHEN, CDR2 SYDVKM, per germline. The CDR3 sequence is 15 residues long. Trimming cost V 4 bases and J 4 bases; bases outside gene matches: 9. The CDR3 nucleotides are TGTGCCAGCAGTTCCGCGGGACAGCTTATCTATGGCTACACCTTC. Translation gives CASSSAGQLIYGYTF.

The chain joins TRBV30 to TRBJ1-3; the D gene is possibly TRBD1 (5 bases). V lost 1 base and J 0 bases, leaving 13 bases between the germline ends. The V gene's germline CDR1 is GTSNPN and CDR2 SVGIG (reference sequence). This CDR3 comprises 16 residues. CDR3 protein: CAWSGGGPLSGNTIYF. CDR3 nucleotides: TGTGCCTGGAGTGGGGGGGGTCCCCTCTCTGGAAACACCATATATTTT. The full variable domain, completed using reference TRBV30 and TRBJ1-3, is SQTIHQWPATLVQPVGSPLSLECTVEGTSNPNLYWYRQAAGRGLQLLFYSVGIGQISSEVPQNLSASRPQDRQFILSSKKLLLSDSGFYLCAWSGGGPLSGNTIYFGEGSWLTVV.

This clone has just a few counts. J is TRBJ1-4 and V is TRBV9; TRBD1 matches at 7 bases. Looked up from germline, CDR1 is SGDLS and CDR2 is YYNGEE. This CDR3 spans 14 amino acids. Losses at the gene ends were 4 bases for V and 3 bases for J; bases not matched to a gene: 3. Written as DNA, the CDR3 is TGTGCCAGCAGCATGGACAGGTCTAATGAAAAACTGTTTTTT. Its translation is CASSMDRSNEKLFF.

CDR3 in amino acids: CASNKLGVGVSTDTQYF. The CDR3 region has the DNA TGTGCCAGCAACAAATTAGGCGTAGGTGTCAGCACAGATACGCAGTATTTT. The V gene is TRBV7-2, the J gene TRBJ2-3; D is uncertain. V lost 7 bases, J lost 0 bases, and 20 bases lay in between. The germline V gene has CDR1 SGHTA and CDR2 FQGNSA. CDR3 length: 17 residues.

The V call is TRBV9, the J call TRBJ2-6, with D possibly matching TRBD2 (5 bases). The CDR3 is 16 amino acids. The ends were cut back, 0 bases at V and 4 bases at J, with 11 bases in the middle. The germline gives CDR1 SGDLS, CDR2 YYNGEE. The CDR3 loop reads CASSVAGVAGANVLTF. DNA of the CDR3: TGTGCCAGCAGCGTAGCGGGCGTAGCGGGGGCCAACGTCCTGACTTTC.

The chain has TRBV5-1 and TRBJ2-1; the D call may be TRBD1 or TRBD2 (5 bases each). The CDR3 length is 14 residues. Germline values: CDR1 SGHRS, CDR2 YFSETQ. Trimming removed 4 bases from V and 5 bases from J, with 13 bases in between. This CDR3 reads CASSVTGRDNEQFF. The CDR3 nucleotides are TGCGCCAGCAGCGTAACGGGACGGGACAATGAGCAGTTCTTC.

This clone was observed once. The chain uses TRBV7-7 and TRBJ2-1; 10 bases fit TRBD2. Trimming removed 5 bases from V and 5 bases from J; junction bases left unmatched: 15. The CDR3 consists of 18 residues. CDR1 SSHAT and CDR2 FNYEAQ come from the germline V gene (reference sequence). CDR3 residues: CASSKTARTSGYHNEQFF. DNA for the CDR3: TGTGCCAGCAGCAAAACGGCCCGGACTAGCGGATATCACAATGAGCAGTTCTTC.

About this clone: Other DNA sequences in the same sample also yield this CDR3. The genes are TRBV5-4 and TRBJ1-5; unclear D gene. The CDR3 length is 13 residues. V was clipped by 0 bases and J by 4 bases, with 5 bases between them. Germline V lookup: CDR1 SGHNT, CDR2 YYREEE (reference sequence). The CDR3 DNA reads TGTGCCAGCAGCTTGGACAGAAATCAGCCCCAGCATTTT. Amino acid sequence: CASSLDRNQPQHF. The whole variable domain, filled in from reference TRBV5-4 and TRBJ1-5, reads ETGVTQSPTHLIKTRGQQVTLRCSSQSGHNTVSWYQQALGQGPQFIFQYYREEENGRGNFPPRFSGLQFPNYSSELNVNALELDDSALYLCASSLDRNQPQHFGDGTRLSIL.

This chain links TRBV19 with TRBJ1-1, with TRBD1 matching over 8 bases. With 6 bases clipped from V and 4 bases from J, the junction kept 4 bases outside the gene matches. This CDR3 is 13 amino acids long. Germline CDR1 LNHDA, CDR2 SQIVND (reference sequence). CDR3 in DNA: TGTGCCAGTAGCCGCGACAGGGGCACTGAAGCTTTCTTT. This gives the protein CASSRDRGTEAFF. Full variable domain (outside the CDR3, taken from reference TRBV19 and TRBJ1-1): DGGITQSPKYLFRKEGQNVTLSCEQNLNHDAMYWYRQDPGQGLRLIYYSQIVNDFQKGDIAEGYSVSREKKESFPLTVTSAQKNPTAFYLCASSRDRGTEAFFGQGTRLTVV.

This clone was seen more than once but under ten times. The chain recombines TRBV28 with TRBJ1-5; 8 bases are a match to TRBD1. Germline assignment: CDR1 MDHEN and CDR2 SYDVKM. The CDR3 runs 15 residues. The J segment lost 5 bases and the V segment lost 7 bases, leaving 10 bases of the junction unmatched. CDR3 amino acids: CASIPRGRVHQPQHF. The CDR3 nucleotides read TGTGCCAGCATCCCCAGGGGGCGAGTTCATCAGCCCCAGCATTTT.